The rows below give T cell receptor beta chains drawn from one sample of a study of long-term antiretroviral therapy in people with HIV. Clones were read by immunoSEQ multiplex PCR, and TCRdb kept only the in-frame ones, dropping some. The sample has 15,000 to 20,000 clones; 80% to 90% are singletons. Material: unsorted PBMCs, obtained 0.6 years after starting antiretroviral therapy. Every receptor here comes from a woman between 18 and 30 years old with HIV. The CDR3 runs from the conserved cysteine through the conserved F or W. The D gene is left open where the match is weak. Expanded clones get a size class; other rows say once, few or many, or leave the size out.

V gene	clone size	J gene	D gene	CDR3 protein	CDR3 DNA
TRBV7-8	NA	TRBJ2-2	NA	CASSPRRGSTGELFF	TGTGCCAGCAGCCCCCGACGAGGTAGCACCGGGGAGCTGTTTTTT
TRBV5-6	few	TRBJ1-5	NA	CASSFSLGQPQHF	TGTGCCAGCAGCTTTTCGCTCGGGCAGCCCCAGCATTTT
TRBV9	NA	TRBJ2-2	TRBD2	CASSGTSGTTGELFF	TGTGCCAGCAGCGGGACTAGCGGGACCACCGGGGAGCTGTTTTTT
TRBV9	NA	TRBJ2-3	TRBD2	CASSVRAGETDTQYF	TGTGCCAGCAGCGTAAGGGCGGGAGAGACGGATACGCAGTATTTT
TRBV28	NA	TRBJ1-2	NA	CASSLSPNYGYTF	TGTGCCAGCAGTTTGTCACCGAACTATGGCTACACCTTC
TRBV4-1	NA	TRBJ2-3	TRBD1	CASSHLGTGSTDTQYF	TGCGCCAGCAGCCACCTAGGGACAGGGAGCACAGATACGCAGTATTTT
TRBV6-1	NA	TRBJ2-2	NA	CASSERMNTGELFF	TGTGCCAGCAGTGAGCGTATGAACACCGGGGAGCTGTTTTTT
TRBV5-1	NA	TRBJ2-2	NA	CASSRQQSNTGELFF	TGCGCCAGCAGCCGGCAACAATCAAACACCGGGGAGCTGTTTTTT
TRBV7-9	NA	TRBJ1-2	NA	CASSLVPPAEDGYTF	TGTGCCAGCAGCTTAGTCCCCCCGGCCGAGGATGGCTACACCTTC
TRBV4-2	once	TRBJ1-6	NA	CASSQEGRNPSSYNSPLHF	TGTGCCAGCAGCCAAGAGGGCCGTAATCCGAGCTCCTATAATTCACCCCTCCACTTT
TRBV11-2	NA	TRBJ1-1	NA	CASSSRLGAEAFF	TGTGCCAGCAGCTCCAGGCTAGGTGCTGAAGCTTTCTTT
TRBV20-1	NA	TRBJ2-1	NA	CSARPYNEQFF	TGCAGTGCTAGACCGTACAATGAGCAGTTCTTC
TRBV29-1	NA	TRBJ1-2	TRBD1	CSILRQGSFFSGGYTF	TGCAGCATCCTAAGACAGGGGAGTTTCTTTTCGGGTGGCTACACCTTC
TRBV7-6	NA	TRBJ2-7	TRBD2	CASSPRWRSGGNTYEQYF	TGTGCCAGCAGCCCACGGTGGAGGTCGGGGGGGAACACCTACGAGCAGTACTTC
TRBV29-1	NA	TRBJ2-1	NA	CSVLGGLTVDEQFF	TGCAGCGTGCTCGGGGGCCTGACCGTCGATGAGCAGTTCTTC
TRBV5-3	NA	TRBJ1-1	NA	CARSHYETGNTEAFF	TGTGCCAGAAGCCATTATGAGACAGGAAACACTGAAGCTTTCTTT
TRBV5-6	NA	TRBJ2-7	TRBD1	CASSRQGRGEQYF	TGTGCCAGCAGCAGACAGGGACGGGGCGAGCAGTACTTC
TRBV12-2	NA	TRBJ2-3	NA	CASRLGAWGTDTQYF	TGTGCAAGTCGCTTAGGGGCGTGGGGCACAGATACGCAGTATTTT
TRBV11-2	NA	TRBJ2-7	TRBD1	CASSHRGGQESYEQYF	TGTGCCAGCAGCCATAGAGGAGGACAGGAGTCCTACGAGCAGTACTTC
TRBV27	NA	TRBJ2-1	NA	CASSLSAGSQFYNEQFF	TGTGCCAGCAGTTTATCGGCAGGATCCCAATTTTACAATGAGCAGTTCTTC
TRBV28	NA	TRBJ2-1	NA	CASSTQGNEQFF	TGTGCCAGCAGTACACAGGGCAATGAGCAGTTCTTC
TRBV7-9	NA	TRBJ2-2	NA	CASSSRGGLTTGELFF	TGTGCCAGCAGCTCTCGAGGTGGACTTACAACCGGGGAGCTGTTTTTT
TRBV2	NA	TRBJ2-7	NA	CASSEEVGGLEQYF	TGTGCCAGCAGTGAAGAGGTGGGAGGTTTAGAGCAGTACTTC
TRBV18	NA	TRBJ1-4	NA	CASSPRTGGKLFF	TGTGCCAGCTCACCCCGGACGGGGGGAAAACTGTTTTTT
TRBV5-1	medium-sized	TRBJ2-7	TRBD1	CASSLAGQGDEQYF	TGCGCCAGCAGCTTGGCCGGACAGGGAGACGAGCAGTACTTC
TRBV7-2	NA	TRBJ1-2	TRBD1	CASERGQGYNGYTF	TGTGCCAGCGAGAGGGGACAGGGCTACAATGGCTACACCTTC
TRBV5-1	NA	TRBJ2-2	NA	CASRRGTGELFF	TGCGCCAGCAGGAGGGGCACCGGGGAGCTGTTTTTT
TRBV7-2	NA	TRBJ1-5	NA	CASSRTVGSNQPQHF	TGTGCCAGCAGTAGGACAGTAGGGTCAAATCAGCCCCAGCATTTT
TRBV13	NA	TRBJ2-7	NA	CASSSGTVSYEQYF	TGTGCCAGCAGCTCGGGGACGGTCTCCTACGAGCAGTACTTC
TRBV4-2	NA	TRBJ2-1	NA	CASSQGGKNEQFF	TGTGCCAGCAGTCAGGGGGGGAAGAATGAGCAGTTCTTC
TRBV7-8	NA	TRBJ1-4	TRBD1	CASSLRGQGGEKLFF	TGTGCCAGCAGCCTAAGGGGGCAGGGCGGTGAAAAACTGTTTTTT
TRBV11-2	NA	TRBJ1-2	NA	CATRAGEGYTF	TGTGCCACCCGCGCAGGGGAAGGCTACACCTTC
TRBV6-5	NA	TRBJ1-4	NA	CASSRGRGAREKLFF	TGTGCCAGCAGCCGGGGGCGGGGGGCGCGAGAAAAACTGTTTTTT
TRBV30	NA	TRBJ1-1	NA	CAGHGYENTEAFF	TGTGCCGGCCACGGATATGAGAACACTGAAGCTTTCTTT
TRBV19	NA	TRBJ2-5	TRBD1	CASSIGYRGQETQYF	TGTGCCAGTAGTATAGGCTACAGGGGTCAAGAGACCCAGTACTTC
TRBV7-9	NA	TRBJ1-1	NA	CASSLVASTEAFF	TGTGCCAGCAGCTTAGTCGCCAGCACTGAAGCTTTCTTT
TRBV5-6	NA	TRBJ1-6	NA	CASSPGNSPLHF	TGTGCCAGCAGCCCTGGCAATTCACCCCTCCACTTT
TRBV4-2	once	TRBJ1-4	NA	CASSQEIGTGDEKLFF	TGTGCCAGCAGCCAAGAGATTGGGACCGGGGACGAAAAACTGTTTTTT
TRBV7-2	NA	TRBJ2-1	NA	CASSLEGFYNEQFF	TGTGCCAGCAGCTTAGAGGGGTTTTACAATGAGCAGTTCTTC
TRBV2	NA	TRBJ1-4	NA	CASSDGASYEKLFF	TGTGCCAGCAGCGACGGGGCAAGTTATGAAAAACTGTTTTTT
TRBV2	NA	TRBJ1-2	TRBD1	CASSYRGHYGYTF	TGTGCCAGCAGTTACAGGGGGCACTATGGCTACACCTTC
TRBV11-2	NA	TRBJ2-1	NA	CASSSQTFGNEQFF	TGTGCCAGCAGCTCACAGACTTTCGGCAATGAGCAGTTCTTC
TRBV5-1	few	TRBJ2-7	NA	CASSLATDSEQYF	TGCGCCAGCAGCTTGGCCACGGACAGCGAGCAGTACTTC
TRBV10-3	once	TRBJ2-1	TRBD2	CAISVAGDLRDGEQFF	TGTGCCATCAGTGTAGCGGGAGATCTGAGAGACGGTGAGCAGTTCTTC
TRBV11-2	NA	TRBJ1-3	NA	CASSPGRSSGNTIYF	TGTGCCAGCAGCCCTGGACGGAGCTCTGGAAACACCATATATTTT
TRBV19	few	TRBJ2-6	TRBD1	CASSGQGFSSGANVLTF	TGTGCCAGTAGCGGACAGGGTTTCTCGAGTGGGGCCAACGTCCTGACTTTC